This T cell receptor (beta chain) stems from a study of T-cell memory formation after mild COVID-19. A few counts support this clonotype. Germline trimming cut 2 bases from V and 6 bases from J; bases unmatched to any gene: 6. Germline V CDR1 and CDR2: SQVTM, ANQGSEA. The CDR3 spans 14 residues. TCRdb re-analysed the 5' RACE reads in MiXCR, keeping a single row per CDR3 protein. The sample holds more than 150,000 distinct CDR3 sequences; around 20% are singletons and the top ten take 3.5% to 5%. This chain links TRBV29-1 with TRBJ1-2, with 10 positions matching TRBD1. The material sequenced was PBMCs or a T cell subset sorted from them (not recorded which). The origin of this receptor is a man between 18 and 29 years old who had mild COVID-19 (a few samples of this study predate the infection). Cell type and time point are not known. CDR3 loop: CSVEKTGGGNGYTF. The CDR3 DNA sequence: TGCAGCGTTGAAAAGACAGGGGGCGGCAATGGCTACACCTTC. Filled out from reference TRBV29-1 and TRBJ1-2, the complete variable domain reads SAVISQKPSRDICQRGTSLTIQCQVDSQVTMMFWYRQQPGQSLTLIATANQGSEATYESGFVIDKFPISRPNLTFSTLTVSNMSPEDSSIYLCSVEKTGGGNGYTFGSGTRLTVV.